What follows describes a single TCR beta chain. After constant-region reverse-primer amplification, full-length variable regions underwent semi-nested PCR with Nested Universal Primer A. Via MiXCR, TCRdb re-called the 5' RACE reads, giving one row per CDR3 protein. The sample holds tens of thousands of distinct CDR3 sequences, 28% seen once. V dropped 4 bases and J dropped 3 bases, with 6 bases sitting between them. Germline CDR1 reads KGHDR; CDR2 reads SFDVKD. The CDR3 length is 12 residues. The sequence was collected from a female donor with breast cancer. The J gene is TRBJ2-7, the V gene TRBV24-1; D is perhaps TRBD2 (5 bases). The sequenced sample consisted of tumor-infiltrating memory CD4+ T cells sorted from the breast tumor. Subset defined: memory CD4+ T cells, CD4+CD45RO+CD25-. The CDR3 DNA follows: TGTGCCACCAGTGAGAGCGGCTACGAGCAGTACTTC. Amino acids: CATSESGYEQYF.